These T cell receptor beta chains were read from a single sample in a study of OX40 agonist ivuxolimab in advanced cancers. Sequenced by immunoSEQ multiplex PCR; TCRdb stores in-frame clones only, minus some. The table includes some 97,000 clones, 90% detected once. The sequences come from CD4+ or CD8+ T cells sorted from blood, collected in a trial of the OX40 agonist ivuxolimab. These receptors all stem from an adult with an advanced solid tumor such as melanoma, head and neck, liver or kidney cancer. Each CDR3 is given with its conserved first and last residue. Fields, in order: J gene, clone size, D gene, V gene, CDR3 protein, CDR3 DNA. The D gene is left open where the match is weak. Expanded clones get a size class; other rows say once, few or many, or leave the size out.

J gene: TRBJ2-1
clone size: once
D gene: TRBD2
V gene: TRBV5-1
CDR3 protein: CASSPVTGGPGGEQFF
CDR3 DNA: TGCGCCAGCAGCCCCGTAACGGGAGGGCCGGGAGGTGAGCAGTTCTTC

J gene: TRBJ2-1
clone size: -
D gene: TRBD1
V gene: TRBV18
CDR3 protein: CASSRSRDSSSYNEQFF
CDR3 DNA: TGTGCCAGCTCACGGTCACGGGACAGTAGCTCCTACAATGAGCAGTTCTTC

J gene: TRBJ2-7
clone size: -
D gene: TRBD1
V gene: TRBV27
CDR3 protein: CASSQGVVGQGFHEQYF
CDR3 DNA: TGTGCCAGCAGTCAAGGGGTAGTGGGACAGGGGTTCCACGAGCAGTACTTC

J gene: TRBJ1-4
clone size: -
D gene: TRBD1
V gene: TRBV6-5
CDR3 protein: CASSQSVRQGRKLFF
CDR3 DNA: TGTGCCAGCAGCCAATCCGTACGACAGGGAAGAAAACTGTTTTTT

J gene: TRBJ2-2
clone size: -
D gene: -
V gene: TRBV18
CDR3 protein: CASSPATGELFF
CDR3 DNA: TGTGCCAGCTCACCAGCAACCGGGGAGCTGTTTTTT

J gene: TRBJ2-7
clone size: -
D gene: -
V gene: TRBV28
CDR3 protein: CASSRNRKTYEQYF
CDR3 DNA: TGTGCCAGCAGTCGTAACAGGAAAACCTACGAGCAGTACTTC

J gene: TRBJ2-1
clone size: -
D gene: -
V gene: TRBV11-3
CDR3 protein: CASSLSTVSYNEQFF
CDR3 DNA: TGTGCCAGCAGCTTATCGACAGTCTCCTACAATGAGCAGTTCTTC

J gene: TRBJ2-1
clone size: -
D gene: TRBD1
V gene: TRBV10-1
CDR3 protein: CASSEYLSGQGNNEQFF
CDR3 DNA: TGCGCCAGCAGTGAGTACCTATCTGGACAGGGTAACAATGAGCAGTTCTTC

J gene: TRBJ2-7
clone size: -
D gene: -
V gene: TRBV30
CDR3 protein: CAWSVTGGGRDEQYF
CDR3 DNA: TGTGCCTGGAGTGTAACTGGGGGGGGGCGAGACGAGCAGTACTTC

J gene: TRBJ1-2
clone size: -
D gene: -
V gene: TRBV19
CDR3 protein: CASSTEKQGSYGYTF
CDR3 DNA: TGTGCCAGTAGTACCGAGAAACAGGGAAGTTATGGCTACACCTTC

J gene: TRBJ1-1
clone size: -
D gene: -
V gene: TRBV27
CDR3 protein: CASSSGTKNTEAFF
CDR3 DNA: TGTGCCAGCAGTTCGGGGACGAAGAACACTGAAGCTTTCTTT

J gene: TRBJ2-7
clone size: -
D gene: TRBD1
V gene: TRBV5-6
CDR3 protein: CASSWTGGREQYF
CDR3 DNA: TGTGCCAGCAGCTGGACAGGGGGACGGGAGCAGTACTTC

J gene: TRBJ2-7
clone size: -
D gene: TRBD1
V gene: TRBV19
CDR3 protein: CASRDRGRGEEQYF
CDR3 DNA: TGTGCCAGTAGGGACAGGGGAAGAGGAGAGGAGCAGTACTTC

J gene: TRBJ2-3
clone size: -
D gene: -
V gene: TRBV30
CDR3 protein: CAWTKTSDTQYF
CDR3 DNA: TGTGCCTGGACCAAAACGTCAGATACGCAGTATTTT

J gene: TRBJ2-3
clone size: once
D gene: -
V gene: TRBV11-2
CDR3 protein: CASSFWVRGNTDTQYF
CDR3 DNA: TGTGCCAGCAGCTTTTGGGTACGGGGGAATACAGATACGCAGTATTTT

J gene: TRBJ2-7
clone size: -
D gene: -
V gene: TRBV23-1
CDR3 protein: CASSLGASGEQYF
CDR3 DNA: TGCGCCAGCAGTCTGGGGGCCAGTGGCGAGCAGTACTTC

J gene: TRBJ2-1
clone size: -
D gene: -
V gene: TRBV6-1
CDR3 protein: CASSEGNHRQFF
CDR3 DNA: TGTGCCAGCAGTGAAGGGAATCATAGGCAGTTCTTC

J gene: TRBJ2-7
clone size: once
D gene: TRBD2
V gene: TRBV11-3
CDR3 protein: CASSLEGGEAYEQYF
CDR3 DNA: TGTGCCAGCAGCCTGGAGGGAGGGGAGGCCTACGAGCAGTACTTC

J gene: TRBJ1-5
clone size: -
D gene: -
V gene: TRBV19
CDR3 protein: CASRAQGPNQPQHF
CDR3 DNA: TGTGCCAGTAGAGCACAGGGACCCAATCAGCCCCAGCATTTT

J gene: TRBJ2-1
clone size: -
D gene: TRBD2
V gene: TRBV7-2
CDR3 protein: CASSLGLADRRYNEQFF
CDR3 DNA: TGTGCCAGCAGCTTAGGACTAGCGGACCGGCGCTACAATGAGCAGTTCTTC

J gene: TRBJ2-7
clone size: -
D gene: TRBD2
V gene: TRBV19
CDR3 protein: CASSYPGLAGNEQYF
CDR3 DNA: TGTGCCAGTAGTTATCCGGGACTAGCGGGAAACGAGCAGTACTTC

J gene: TRBJ2-7
clone size: -
D gene: -
V gene: TRBV11-1
CDR3 protein: CASSTGGLAQYEQYF
CDR3 DNA: TGTGCCAGCAGCACCGGCGGCCTAGCTCAGTACGAGCAGTACTTC

J gene: TRBJ2-2
clone size: -
D gene: -
V gene: TRBV7-9
CDR3 protein: CASSNAETGELFF
CDR3 DNA: TGTGCCAGCAGCAATGCTGAGACCGGGGAGCTGTTTTTT

J gene: TRBJ2-7
clone size: -
D gene: -
V gene: TRBV19
CDR3 protein: CASSIRDTYEQYF
CDR3 DNA: TGTGCCAGTAGTATCAGGGACACCTACGAGCAGTACTTC

J gene: TRBJ2-7
clone size: -
D gene: TRBD1
V gene: TRBV30
CDR3 protein: CAWSLGQGGYEQYF
CDR3 DNA: TGTGCCTGGAGTCTGGGACAGGGAGGCTACGAGCAGTACTTC

J gene: TRBJ1-5
clone size: -
D gene: -
V gene: TRBV2
CDR3 protein: CASKGLPIQPQHF
CDR3 DNA: TGTGCCAGCAAGGGACTGCCTATTCAGCCCCAGCATTTT

J gene: TRBJ2-1
clone size: -
D gene: TRBD1
V gene: TRBV7-9
CDR3 protein: CASSSRDRAKNEQFF
CDR3 DNA: TGTGCCAGCAGCTCAAGAGACAGGGCGAAGAATGAGCAGTTCTTC

J gene: TRBJ2-7
clone size: -
D gene: -
V gene: TRBV5-4
CDR3 protein: CASSLAPGPPAYF
CDR3 DNA: TGTGCCAGCAGCTTGGCCCCGGGACCGCCTGCGTACTTC

J gene: TRBJ2-7
clone size: once
D gene: -
V gene: TRBV10-3
CDR3 protein: CAISEPRQVSYEQYF
CDR3 DNA: TGTGCCATCAGTGAGCCGAGACAGGTCTCCTACGAGCAGTACTTC

J gene: TRBJ2-7
clone size: -
D gene: -
V gene: TRBV7-8
CDR3 protein: CASSFQPRAYEQYF
CDR3 DNA: TGTGCCAGCAGCTTCCAACCTAGAGCCTACGAGCAGTACTTC

J gene: TRBJ1-2
clone size: -
D gene: -
V gene: TRBV27
CDR3 protein: CASRKQRLNYGYTF
CDR3 DNA: TGTGCCAGCAGGAAACAGCGCCTTAACTATGGCTACACCTTC

J gene: TRBJ1-1
clone size: -
D gene: -
V gene: TRBV28
CDR3 protein: CATRSTEAFF
CDR3 DNA: TGTGCCACCCGGTCGACTGAAGCTTTCTTT

J gene: TRBJ1-5
clone size: few
D gene: -
V gene: TRBV15
CDR3 protein: CATRGRNHNQPQHF
CDR3 DNA: TGTGCCACCAGAGGACGGAATCATAATCAGCCCCAGCATTTT

J gene: TRBJ1-1
clone size: -
D gene: TRBD1
V gene: TRBV5-1
CDR3 protein: CASSIGQGWNTEAFF
CDR3 DNA: TGCGCCAGCAGCATAGGACAGGGATGGAACACTGAAGCTTTCTTT

J gene: TRBJ1-1
clone size: -
D gene: TRBD1
V gene: TRBV27
CDR3 protein: CASNYRGISTEAFF
CDR3 DNA: TGTGCCAGCAACTACAGGGGAATTAGCACTGAAGCTTTCTTT

J gene: TRBJ2-5
clone size: -
D gene: TRBD2
V gene: TRBV5-1
CDR3 protein: CASSLATSGTQETQYF
CDR3 DNA: TGCGCCAGCAGCTTGGCGACTAGCGGGACCCAAGAGACCCAGTACTTC

J gene: TRBJ1-2
clone size: -
D gene: TRBD1
V gene: TRBV6-1
CDR3 protein: CASATQDRAAGYTF
CDR3 DNA: TGTGCCAGTGCTACCCAGGACAGGGCGGCTGGCTACACCTTC

J gene: TRBJ2-2
clone size: -
D gene: -
V gene: TRBV5-1
CDR3 protein: CASSLRADNTGELFF
CDR3 DNA: TGCGCCAGCAGCTTACGGGCAGATAACACCGGGGAGCTGTTTTTT

J gene: TRBJ1-6
clone size: -
D gene: -
V gene: TRBV6-1
CDR3 protein: CASSLTGSYNSPLHF
CDR3 DNA: TGTGCCAGCAGTCTAACAGGGAGTTATAATTCACCCCTCCACTTT

J gene: TRBJ1-2
clone size: -
D gene: TRBD1
V gene: TRBV19
CDR3 protein: CASKGQGVNYGYTF
CDR3 DNA: TGTGCCAGTAAAGGACAGGGAGTCAACTATGGCTACACCTTC

J gene: TRBJ1-2
clone size: -
D gene: -
V gene: TRBV19
CDR3 protein: CASSLGQISNYGYTF
CDR3 DNA: TGTGCCAGTAGTCTCGGACAGATTAGTAACTATGGCTACACCTTC

J gene: TRBJ2-1
clone size: -
D gene: -
V gene: TRBV30
CDR3 protein: CAWSVFAYNEQFF
CDR3 DNA: TGTGCCTGGAGTGTATTCGCTTACAATGAGCAGTTCTTC

J gene: TRBJ1-3
clone size: -
D gene: -
V gene: TRBV6-6
CDR3 protein: CASSYSVGDSGNTIYF
CDR3 DNA: TGTGCCAGCAGTTACTCCGTGGGGGATTCTGGAAACACCATATATTTT

J gene: TRBJ2-1
clone size: -
D gene: -
V gene: TRBV4-1
CDR3 protein: CASSQGLGWGAPNEQFF
CDR3 DNA: TGCGCCAGCAGCCAAGGGTTGGGATGGGGGGCCCCCAATGAGCAGTTCTTC

J gene: TRBJ1-2
clone size: few
D gene: TRBD1
V gene: TRBV19
CDR3 protein: CASTHRGSYGYTF
CDR3 DNA: TGTGCCAGTACCCACAGGGGATCGTATGGCTACACCTTC

J gene: TRBJ1-2
clone size: -
D gene: -
V gene: TRBV18
CDR3 protein: CASSPMQTYGYTF
CDR3 DNA: TGTGCCAGCTCACCAATGCAAACCTATGGCTACACCTTC

J gene: TRBJ1-1
clone size: -
D gene: -
V gene: TRBV5-4
CDR3 protein: CASSLERLNTEAFF
CDR3 DNA: TGTGCCAGCAGCTTGGAACGGCTGAACACTGAAGCTTTCTTT

J gene: TRBJ2-7
clone size: -
D gene: -
V gene: TRBV7-9
CDR3 protein: CASSLVAARFYEQYF
CDR3 DNA: TGTGCCAGCAGCTTAGTTGCCGCCAGGTTCTACGAGCAGTACTTC

J gene: TRBJ2-7
clone size: once
D gene: TRBD1
V gene: TRBV9
CDR3 protein: CASSEGTGSSYEQYF
CDR3 DNA: TGTGCCAGCAGCGAGGGGACAGGGAGCTCCTACGAGCAGTACTTC

J gene: TRBJ2-2
clone size: -
D gene: -
V gene: TRBV19
CDR3 protein: CASSIVPGVNTGELFF
CDR3 DNA: TGTGCCAGTAGTATAGTCCCAGGGGTTAACACCGGGGAGCTGTTTTTT